Listed here are 24 T cell receptor beta chains from one sample, sequenced in a study of somatic mutations in cytotoxic T cells in rheumatoid arthritis. Some clones are missing from TCRdb's copy, which holds only in-frame ones; the method was immunoSEQ multiplex PCR. The table includes 19,000 or so clones, about four fifths detected once. The sample taken for sequencing was CD8+ T cells sorted from blood. These receptor sequences come from a man between 18 and 29 years old with rheumatoid arthritis.

The V and J genes are TRBV7-9 and TRBJ2-7, with 9 bases fitting TRBD2. The CDR3 length is 16 residues. The V segment lost 5 bases and the J segment 1 base; nucleotides outside the gene matches: 9. Germline V gene sequence: CDR1 SEHNR, CDR2 FQNEAQ (reference sequence). The CDR3 loop reads CASSAPPGLASYEQYF. The CDR3 DNA sequence: TGTGCCAGCAGCGCTCCCCCGGGACTAGCTTCCTACGAGCAGTACTTC.

J is TRBJ2-7 and V is TRBV4-1; 7 bases match TRBD1. Trimming at V came to 5 bases and at J to 0 bases, leaving 7 bases not matched to a gene. The CDR3 sequence is 15 residues long. Germline CDR1 MGHRA, CDR2 YSYEKL. In DNA, the CDR3 is TGCGCCAGCAGCACCCGACAGGGAAGCTCCTACGAGCAGTACTTC. It encodes CASSTRQGSSYEQYF.

V gene TRBV4-1 combines with J gene TRBJ1-1, with a tentative D call TRBD1 (5 bases). The CDR3 length is 15 residues. V was shortened by 0 bases and J by 4 bases, with 12 bases between the two germline ends. CDR1 and CDR2 (germline): MGHRA, YSYEKL. CDR3 sequence reads: CASSQDGGVGTEAFF. CDR3 nucleotides: TGCGCCAGCAGCCAAGACGGGGGGGTGGGCACTGAAGCTTTCTTT.

The chain links TRBV19 to TRBJ1-3, with D possibly being TRBD1 (5 bases). The length of the CDR3 is 14 residues. V was trimmed by 3 bases and J by 2 bases, leaving 8 bases between them. Germline V gene lookup returns CDR1 LNHDA and CDR2 SQIVND (reference sequence). CDR3 residues: CASSISGTGNTIYF. CDR3 bases: TGTGCCAGTAGTATTTCAGGGACTGGAAACACCATATATTTT.

This clone was detected only a few times. The chain is built from TRBV19 and TRBJ1-5; D possibly corresponds to TRBD1 (6 bases). The germline V and J ends were trimmed by 8 bases and 4 bases, with 15 bases remaining between them. The CDR3 loop spans 14 amino acids. Germline V gene sequence: CDR1 LNHDA, CDR2 SQIVND (reference sequence). The CDR3 region has the DNA TGTGCCAGTGGGCTGGGGGCTAGTAATCAGCCCCAGCATTTT. The encoded protein is CASGLGASNQPQHF.

Notes on this clone: One end of the junction varies from germline; a read error may be responsible. The rearrangement links TRBV6-6 to TRBJ1-1; tentatively, D is TRBD1 (6 bases). Germline CDR1 and CDR2: MNHNY and SVGAGI (reference sequence). CDR3 length equals 12 residues. CDR3: CAGSRGDTEAFF. In nucleotides, the CDR3 is TGTGCCGGCAGTAGGGGGGACACTGAAGCTTTCTTT.

V gene TRBV2 combines with J gene TRBJ2-5; 10 bases agree with TRBD1. The V segment lost 1 base and the J segment 4 bases; nucleotides outside the gene matches: 9. The CDR3 sequence is 17 residues long. Germline-derived CDR1 and CDR2 are SNHLY and FYNNEI. CDR3 coding DNA: TGTGCCAGCAGTGAAGGTTTTATGACAGGGGGCTTAGAGACCCAGTACTTC. This codes for CASSEGFMTGGLETQYF.

The V call is TRBV27, the J call TRBJ1-4; D gene ambiguous. Trimming cost V 6 bases and J 8 bases, with 16 bases left between them. The CDR3 length is 14 residues. Germline V CDR1 and CDR2: MNHEY, SMNVEV (reference sequence). CDR3: CASSRALVREKLFF. In DNA form, the CDR3 reads TGTGCCAGCAGCCGGGCCCTCGTCCGCGAAAAACTGTTTTTT.

The chain links TRBV27 to TRBJ1-3, with D hard to call. Germline CDR1 is MNHEY and CDR2 is SMNVEV (reference sequence). Between the trimmed V and J ends, which lost 6 bases and 4 bases, there was a span of 4 bases. CDR3 length: 11 amino acids. The CDR3 DNA sequence: TGTGCCAGCAGCGGGGGAAACACCATATATTTT. This encodes CASSGGNTIYF.

The chain employs TRBV6-6 and TRBJ1-1, with D unclear. Trimming took off 1 base at V and 3 bases at J, with 9 bases between the two ends. Germline lookup yields CDR1 MNHNY and CDR2 SVGAGI (reference sequence). The CDR3 is 14 residues long. CDR3 sequence reads: CASSYLSSYTEAFF. CDR3 nucleotides: TGTGCCAGCAGTTACTTATCGTCATACACTGAAGCTTTCTTT.

The V call is TRBV27, the J call TRBJ2-1; D gene uncertain. This CDR3 has 14 residues. Trimming took 5 bases from V and 2 from J, leaving 10 bases between them. CDR1 is MNHEY and CDR2 is SMNVEV in the germline V gene (reference sequence). For the CDR3, the DNA is TGTGCCAGCAGTCCAGAGACGGCCTACAATGAGCAGTTCTTC. It encodes CASSPETAYNEQFF.

The rearrangement uses TRBV29-1 and TRBJ1-1; D is uncertain. Germline CDR1 SQVTM, CDR2 ANQGSEA. The CDR3 totals 12 residues. Trimming left V 7 bases short and J 1 base short, with 10 bases between. As DNA, the CDR3 is TGCAGCGCTAAGGATTGGAACACTGAAGCTTTCTTT. This codes for CSAKDWNTEAFF.

The rearrangement uses TRBV19 and TRBJ1-1; D unclear. The CDR3 is made up of 15 amino acids. V lost 5 bases and J 5 bases, leaving 18 bases between the germline ends. Germline-derived CDR1 and CDR2 are LNHDA and SQIVND (reference sequence). Written as DNA, the CDR3 is TGTGCCAGTAGTGCCCCCCAAAGGAGAAAGACTGAAGCTTTCTTT. Its translation is CASSAPQRRKTEAFF.

The chain has TRBV6-5 and TRBJ1-1, with TRBD1 identical over 8 bases. Unmatched junction bases numbered 10, after V lost 10 bases and J lost 3 bases. This CDR3 is 14 amino acids long. Per germline, CDR1 MNHEY and CDR2 SVGAGI. The CDR3 DNA sequence: TGTGCCACCGCTACACAGGGGGTTCACACTGAAGCTTTCTTT. It is translated as CATATQGVHTEAFF.

This rearrangement joins TRBV5-6 to TRBJ2-7, with D hard to call. Deletions cut 0 bases from V and 4 bases from J, with 8 bases between. The length of the CDR3 is 13 residues. The germline V gene has CDR1 SGHDT and CDR2 YYEEEE. DNA of the CDR3: TGTGCCAGCAGCTTGGGGCTGAATTACGAGCAGTACTTC. It specifies CASSLGLNYEQYF.

This clone was observed once. The chain has TRBV27 and TRBJ2-5; D call uncertain. The end of the DNA fits TRBJ2-7 better, so the J call may be wrong. In germline, CDR1 is MNHEY, CDR2 SMNVEV (reference sequence). The CDR3 spans 12 residues. The CDR3 is CASMAGSYEQYF. CDR3 in DNA: TGTGCCAGCATGGCAGGTTCCTACGAGCAGTACTTC.

V gene TRBV28 combines with J gene TRBJ2-1, with 9 bases aligning to TRBD1. This CDR3 is 15 amino acids long. With 4 bases clipped from V and 8 bases from J, the junction kept 9 bases outside the gene matches. In germline, CDR1 is MDHEN, CDR2 SYDVKM. CDR3 amino acids: CASSSLRQGVYEQFF. In nucleotides, the CDR3 is TGTGCCAGCAGTTCCCTCCGACAGGGGGTCTATGAGCAGTTCTTC.

The gene calls are TRBV27 and TRBJ2-7, with TRBD1 matching 8 bases. There are 14 residues in the CDR3. Trimming took 6 bases from V and 5 from J; bases not matched to a gene: 9. The germline V gene has CDR1 MNHEY and CDR2 SMNVEV (reference sequence). The CDR3 region is CASRSGQGMNEQYF. The CDR3 DNA reads TGTGCCAGCAGGAGCGGACAGGGTATGAACGAGCAGTACTTC.

The V and J genes are TRBV19 and TRBJ2-1, with a possible D match to TRBD1 (6 bases). Germline CDR1 reads LNHDA; CDR2 reads SQIVND (reference sequence). The V and J ends lost 5 bases and 12 bases respectively, with 20 bases between them. This CDR3 region has 14 residues. The DNA for the CDR3 is TGTGCCAGTAGTGAGGGGGTCCTTACAATGACGCAGTTCTTC. Translating it yields CASSEGVLTMTQFF.

The chain is built from TRBV6-5 and TRBJ2-7; 8 bases align to TRBD1. Looked up from germline, CDR1 is MNHEY and CDR2 is SVGAGI. J lost 2 bases, V lost 8 bases, and 11 bases had no gene match. This CDR3 is 15 amino acids long. Here the CDR3 DNA reads TGTGCCAGCCGGCCTCAGGGGGCGCCCGCCTACGAGCAGTACTTC. Residues: CASRPQGAPAYEQYF.

This chain joins TRBV5-4 and TRBJ2-7; 11 bases match TRBD2. The CDR3 runs 14 residues. Germline trimming cut 4 bases from V and 3 bases from J; bases unmatched to any gene: 3. Germline CDR1 and CDR2: SGHNT and YYREEE (reference sequence). This chain's CDR3 is CASSMGLAVYEQYF. The CDR3 DNA sequence: TGTGCCAGCAGCATGGGACTAGCGGTCTACGAGCAGTACTTC.

CDR3: CASSIRDSQETQYF. The CDR3, as DNA: TGTGCCAGCAGTATACGGGACAGCCAAGAGACCCAGTACTTC. The chain combines TRBV28 with TRBJ2-5, with TRBD1 matching over 7 bases. J was trimmed by 1 base and V by 5 bases; bases with no gene match: 4. The CDR3 runs 14 residues. Germline V CDR1 and CDR2: MDHEN, SYDVKM.

J is TRBJ2-1 and V is TRBV7-3; D perhaps matches TRBD2 (5 bases). Germline CDR1 SGHTA, CDR2 FQGTGA. This CDR3 is 15 amino acids long. V shed 5 bases and J shed 1 base, with 12 bases lying between them. The CDR3 DNA sequence: TGTGCCAGCAGCGCTCAACTAGATTCCTACAATGAGCAGTTCTTC. It yields the protein CASSAQLDSYNEQFF.

The rearrangement uses TRBV10-2 and TRBJ1-1, with TRBD1 identical over 10 bases. V was pared by 9 bases and J by 6 bases, with 4 bases of the junction left unmatched. The CDR3 sequence is 12 residues long. Germline-derived CDR1 and CDR2 are WSHSY and SAAADI. The chain's CDR3 is CASRQGAAEAFF. CDR3 bases: TGCGCCAGTAGACAGGGGGCGGCTGAAGCTTTCTTT.